Following are 20 T cell receptor beta chains from one sample sequenced in a study of control samples from healthy donors and cancer patients. Libraries were prepared by immunoSEQ multiplex PCR; TCRdb keeps only in-frame clonotypes and omits some of them. The data show around 100,000 clones, with roughly 88% seen just once and around an eighth held by the top ten. Sequenced input: blood. These receptors were collected from a man aged 30-40 years in good health.

This chain joins TRBV11-2 and TRBJ2-3; the D gene is possibly TRBD1 (6 bases). The germline V and J ends were trimmed by 5 bases and 0 bases, with 21 bases remaining between them. Germline CDR1 and CDR2: SGHAT and FQNNGV. The CDR3 loop spans 18 amino acids. In DNA, the CDR3 is TGTGCCAGCAGCAAAGATTATCGGGACATCCTAAGCACAGATACGCAGTATTTT. Translating it yields CASSKDYRDILSTDTQYF.

The J gene is TRBJ1-2, the V gene TRBV5-1; maybe TRBD1 (5 bases). CDR3 size: 13 residues. The germline V and J ends were trimmed by 4 bases and 4 bases, with 11 bases remaining between them. Germline CDR1 reads SGHRS; CDR2 reads YFSETQ. The CDR3 nucleotides read TGCGCCAGCAGCCAAGGGACGGCCTATGGCTACACCTTC. This encodes CASSQGTAYGYTF.

This clone was observed a handful of times. DNA for the CDR3: TGTGCCAGTAGTACCTTACAGGGGTACGAGCAGTACTTC. It translates to CASSTLQGYEQYF. V usage is TRBV19 and J usage is TRBJ2-7; 7 nucleotides agree with TRBD1. In germline, CDR1 is LNHDA, CDR2 SQIVND (reference sequence). The CDR3 covers 13 residues. Trimming at V came to 4 bases and at J to 4 bases, leaving 4 bases not matched to a gene.

This chain joins TRBV25-1 and TRBJ2-2; 9 bases fit TRBD2. This CDR3 is 15 amino acids long. Germline V lookup: CDR1 MGHDK, CDR2 SYGVNS. With V trimmed by 4 bases and J by 0 bases, 0 bases remained unmatched. This chain's CDR3 is CASSGTSANTGELFF. The DNA of the CDR3 is TGTGCCAGCAGTGGGACTAGCGCGAACACCGGGGAGCTGTTTTTT. Full variable domain (rest looked up from reference TRBV25-1 and TRBJ2-2): EADIYQTPRYLVIGTGKKITLECSQTMGHDKMYWYQQDPGMELHLIHYSYGVNSTEKGDLSSESTVSRIRTEHFPLTLESARPSHTSQYLCASSGTSANTGELFFGEGSRLTVL.

J is TRBJ2-1 and V is TRBV7-2; D uncertain. This CDR3 comprises 15 residues. Germline CDR1 and CDR2: SGHTA and FQGNSA. V was clipped by 5 bases and J by 2 bases, with 13 bases between them. The CDR3 spells CASSPLVQTYNEQFF. The CDR3 DNA follows: TGTGCCAGCAGCCCGTTGGTGCAAACCTACAATGAGCAGTTCTTC.

V is TRBV5-1 and J is TRBJ2-1; possibly TRBD1 or TRBD2 for D (6 bases each). The ends were cut back, 0 bases at V and 6 bases at J, with 10 bases in the middle. Germline V gene lookup returns CDR1 SGHRS and CDR2 YFSETQ. The CDR3 sequence is 14 residues long. The CDR3 sequence: CASSLVGGPNEQFF. CDR3 coding DNA: TGCGCCAGCAGCTTGGTTGGGGGGCCCAATGAGCAGTTCTTC.

The chain combines TRBV2 with TRBJ2-5; TRBD1 is a possible D gene (5 bases). Germline values: CDR1 SNHLY, CDR2 FYNNEI. The V end lost 8 bases, the J end lost 4 bases, and 8 bases lay between the germline ends. The CDR3 runs 11 residues. The CDR3: CASLGVETQYF. The CDR3 nucleotides read TGTGCCAGCTTAGGGGTAGAGACCCAGTACTTC.

The V gene is TRBV6-5, the J gene TRBJ1-1, with 10 bases identical to TRBD1. This CDR3 spans 14 amino acids. V dropped 6 bases and J dropped 3; count of bases not matched to a gene: 4. Germline V gene sequence: CDR1 MNHEY, CDR2 SVGAGI. The CDR3 DNA sequence: TGTGCCAGCAGCGGGACAGGGGCCTACACTGAAGCTTTCTTT. It codes for CASSGTGAYTEAFF.

The chain combines TRBV27 with TRBJ1-1, with a possible D match to TRBD1 (5 bases). Germline V lookup: CDR1 MNHEY, CDR2 SMNVEV (reference sequence). V was clipped by 2 bases and J by 8 bases, with 15 bases between them. This CDR3 region has 14 residues. CDR3 sequence (DNA): TGTGCCAGCAGTTTACGGGGGAGGGGTTGGGAAGCTTTCTTT. Its protein product is CASSLRGRGWEAFF.

CDR3 protein: CASSSAGQGLTEAFF. The CDR3 region has the DNA TGTGCCAGCAGTTCGGCGGGACAGGGGCTCACTGAAGCTTTCTTT. The rearrangement uses TRBV6-5 and TRBJ1-1, with TRBD1 matching 10 bases. Germline V gene sequence: CDR1 MNHEY, CDR2 SVGAGI. This CDR3 has 15 amino acids. Trimming at V came to 4 bases and at J to 4 bases, leaving 6 bases not matched to a gene.

V usage is TRBV9 and J usage is TRBJ2-7, with TRBD1 identical over 8 bases. J gave up 4 bases and V 0 bases, and 9 bases lay outside the gene matches. The CDR3 is made up of 16 amino acids. Germline V gene lookup returns CDR1 SGDLS and CDR2 YYNGEE. In DNA form, the CDR3 reads TGTGCCAGCAGCGTAGAGGCAGGGGGCTCTGGGTACGAGCAGTACTTC. This translates into CASSVEAGGSGYEQYF.

This chain connects TRBV7-9 to TRBJ1-1; TRBD1 might be the D (5 bases). V lost 2 bases to trimming and J lost 0 bases, with 16 bases between them. Per the germline V gene, CDR1 is SEHNR and CDR2 is FQNEAQ (reference sequence). CDR3 length: 17 amino acids. Here the CDR3 reads CASSLTRGVVLNTEAFF. The CDR3 region has the DNA TGTGCCAGCAGCTTAACCCGAGGGGTCGTCCTGAACACTGAAGCTTTCTTT. Using reference TRBV7-9 and TRBJ1-1 for the parts outside the CDR3, the full variable domain is DTGVSQNPRHKITKRGQNVTFRCDPISEHNRLYWYRQTLGQGPEFLTYFQNEAQLEKSRLLSDRFSAERPKGSFSTLEIQRTEQGDSAMYLCASSLTRGVVLNTEAFFGQGTRLTVV.

There are a few counts of this clone. The chain links TRBV6-4 to TRBJ2-2, with D hard to call. There are 16 residues in the CDR3. Trimming stripped 0 bases from V and 5 bases from J, with 13 bases between. Per the germline V gene, CDR1 is MRHNA and CDR2 is SNTAGT. CDR3 in DNA: TGTGCCAGCAGTGACTCGATCCCGGGTAGTACCGGGGAGCTGTTTTTT. Its protein is CASSDSIPGSTGELFF.

The chain links TRBV4-1 to TRBJ1-1; 7 bases agree with TRBD1. J lost 4 bases, V lost 1 base, and 6 bases had no gene match. CDR1 MGHRA and CDR2 YSYEKL come from the germline V gene. This CDR3 contains 15 residues. In DNA, the CDR3 is TGCGCCAGCAGCCAAGGACAGGGTGGTAGCACTGAAGCTTTCTTT. Translation: CASSQGQGGSTEAFF.

This clone was recorded a few times. The rearrangement uses TRBV6-6 and TRBJ2-7, with D perhaps TRBD1 (5 bases). V was trimmed by 6 bases and J by 2 bases, leaving 17 bases between them. This CDR3 is built from 15 residues. Germline V gene sequence: CDR1 MNHNY, CDR2 SVGAGI (reference sequence). As DNA, the CDR3 is TGTGCCAGCAGCATCCGTAAGGGGCGTGCCTACGAGCAGTACTTC. As protein: CASSIRKGRAYEQYF.

Only one count was recorded for this clone. The V gene is TRBV27, the J gene TRBJ1-2, with D tentatively TRBD1 (5 bases). Germline V CDR1 and CDR2: MNHEY, SMNVEV (reference sequence). The CDR3 runs 17 residues. V was cut by 0 bases and J by 1 base, with 15 bases left in between. The CDR3 region has the DNA TGTGCCAGCAGTTTATCGTTCCCAGGGAGTGGTAACTATGGCTACACCTTC. It specifies CASSLSFPGSGNYGYTF.

The CDR3 region is CASRTPGLAGDFSYEQYF. The CDR3, as DNA: TGTGCCAGCAGAACCCCGGGACTAGCGGGGGACTTCTCCTACGAGCAGTACTTC. V is TRBV28 and J is TRBJ2-7; 14 bases match TRBD2. The ends lost 6 bases at V and 0 bases at J; junction bases unmatched: 10. The CDR3 is made up of 18 amino acids. Germline loops: CDR1 MDHEN, CDR2 SYDVKM.

This chain links TRBV27 with TRBJ2-1, with 9 nucleotides matching TRBD2. The CDR3 spans 17 residues. Germline lookup yields CDR1 MNHEY and CDR2 SMNVEV (reference sequence). J lost 5 bases, V lost 5 bases, and 13 bases had no gene match. CDR3 sequence: CASSPFLREGTHNEQFF. The CDR3 DNA is TGTGCCAGCAGTCCCTTTTTGCGGGAGGGTACCCACAATGAGCAGTTCTTC.

Comments on this clone: The sample has other DNA sequences that encode this CDR3 too. This sequence joins TRBV10-1 and TRBJ2-1; the D call may be TRBD1 or TRBD2 (5 bases each). Germline lookup yields CDR1 WNHNN and CDR2 SYGVQD (reference sequence). The germline V and J ends were trimmed by 8 bases and 5 bases, with 16 bases remaining between them. The CDR3 extends over 14 amino acids. The CDR3 DNA reads as TGCGCCAGCTCCGGGACCCCCGGTGACAATGAGCAGTTCTTC. Its protein is CASSGTPGDNEQFF.

In this sample, this clone turned up once. The V call is TRBV27, the J call TRBJ2-1, with 12 bases aligning to TRBD2. V was clipped by 4 bases and J by 4 bases; unmatched bases: 8. The CDR3 covers 17 residues. Germline CDR1 is MNHEY and CDR2 is SMNVEV (reference sequence). The CDR3 protein is CASSSPGLAGIYNEQFF. Written as DNA, the CDR3 is TGTGCCAGCAGTTCGCCCGGACTAGCGGGAATTTACAATGAGCAGTTCTTC.